This T cell receptor (beta chain) was recorded in a study of read filtering for tumor transcriptome and immune sequencing. General observations from the study: This fraction held mixed bone marrow immune cells after CD138-negative sorting. In IR-seq, single-read clonotypes were around 85% of clonotypes but around 3.5% of reads. IR-seq captured clonotypes deeper and more reliably than RNA-seq.

The germline CDR1 and CDR2 sequences are SEHNR and FQNEAQ (reference sequence). The CDR3 length is 17 residues. V lost 3 bases, J lost 0 bases, and 6 bases stayed unmatched. This clonotype was counted ten times or more. Antigen: not known. The library was built from 400 ng RNA with molecular barcoded adaptors for alpha/delta and beta/gamma chains. TCRdb used MiXCR to reprocess the reads, holding one entry per CDR3 protein. The sample gives 25,000 to 35,000 distinct CDR3 sequences, approximately 14% of which show up once; roughly two fifths is in the top ten. Bone marrow was sampled from every patient at the time of active disease.

The clonotype originates from a donor at least 40 years old with multiple myeloma. The chain is built from TRBV7-9 and TRBJ1-1; 11 positions match TRBD1. The sequencing sample was made of a population of CD138-negative cells sorted from bone marrow. CDR3 DNA: TGTGCCAGCAGCTTCCGGGACAGGGGGTTCGTGAACACTGAAGCTTTCTTT. Amino acid sequence: CASSFRDRGFVNTEAFF.